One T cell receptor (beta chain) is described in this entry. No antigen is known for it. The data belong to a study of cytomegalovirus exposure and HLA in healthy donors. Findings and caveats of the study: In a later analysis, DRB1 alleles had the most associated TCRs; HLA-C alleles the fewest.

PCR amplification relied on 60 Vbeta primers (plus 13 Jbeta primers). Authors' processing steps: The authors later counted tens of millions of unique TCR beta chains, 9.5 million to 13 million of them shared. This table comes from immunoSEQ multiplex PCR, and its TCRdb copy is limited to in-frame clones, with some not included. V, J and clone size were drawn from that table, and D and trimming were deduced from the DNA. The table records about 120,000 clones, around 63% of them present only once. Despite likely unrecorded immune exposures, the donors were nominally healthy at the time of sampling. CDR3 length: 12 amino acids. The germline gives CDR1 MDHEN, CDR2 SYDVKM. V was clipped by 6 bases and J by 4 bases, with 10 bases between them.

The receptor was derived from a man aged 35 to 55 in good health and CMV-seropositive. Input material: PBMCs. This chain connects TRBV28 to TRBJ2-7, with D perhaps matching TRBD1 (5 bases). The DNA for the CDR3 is TGTGCCAGCAGGCAAAAGGGGTACGAGCAGTACTTC. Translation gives CASRQKGYEQYF.